The 19 T cell receptor beta chains below were found in one sample sequenced in a study of CD8+ T cells in alopecia areata (dated by TCRdb to 2017 to 2018). In light of the paper, this sample's treatment or condition label describes: oral pan-JAK inhibitor, 5-10 mg twice daily. The library was prepared using the immunoSEQ multiplex PCR assay. To provide template for TCR sequencing, every sample had RNA extracted and reverse transcribed into cDNA. Not all clones reach the TCRdb copy of this immuneACCESS table, which keeps in-frame sequences only. Checked studies attribute under half of the gap to unresolved V genes and leave the rest unexplained. The sample records 210,000 or so clones, more than 60% of which are singletons. The ten largest clones add up to roughly 1.2% of the sample. The material was CD4+ T cells sorted from blood, obtained at approximately week 42, from a patient treated with tofacitinib. The receptors were sampled from a human donor with alopecia areata.

The J gene is TRBJ1-1, the V gene TRBV15; no clear D. The length of the CDR3 is 13 residues. The V gene's germline CDR1 is LNHNV and CDR2 YYDKDF (reference sequence). Trimming took 3 bases from V and 3 from J, leaving 8 bases between them. The CDR3 spells CATSRELDTEAFF. CDR3 sequence (DNA): TGTGCCACCAGCAGGGAGTTGGACACTGAAGCTTTCTTT. The full variable domain, rest sourced from reference TRBV15 and TRBJ1-1, is DAMVIQNPRYQVTQFGKPVTLSCSQTLNHNVMYWYQQKSSQAPKLLFHYYDKDFNNEADTPDNFQSRRPNTSFCFLDIRSPGLGDTAMYLCATSRELDTEAFFGQGTRLTVV.

The chain joins TRBV4-3 to TRBJ2-5, with D perhaps matching TRBD2 (6 bases). CDR3 length: 15 amino acids. Trimming shortened V by 0 bases and J by 1 base, and 9 bases separated the two germline ends. CDR1 and CDR2 from the germline V gene are LGHNA and YSLEER. As DNA, the CDR3 is TGCGCCAGCAGCCAAGAGTCAGCGGGCCAAGAGACCCAGTACTTC. This encodes CASSQESAGQETQYF.

This rearrangement joins TRBV7-3 to TRBJ1-2; tentatively, D is TRBD1 (5 bases). CDR3 size: 12 residues. V was clipped by 3 bases and J by 7 bases, with 9 bases between them. The germline V gene encodes CDR1 SGHTA and CDR2 FQGTGA. In DNA, the CDR3 is TGTGCCAGCAGCTTCGGGGGAGGTGGCTACACCTTC. Translated: CASSFGGGGYTF.

The chain is built from TRBV7-2 and TRBJ1-5, with D unclear. The CDR3 loop spans 18 amino acids. CDR1 and CDR2 from the germline V gene are SGHTA and FQGNSA. The V and J ends lost 1 base and 4 bases respectively, with 20 bases between them. The CDR3 nucleotides are TGTGCCAGCAGCTTAGGGTTTCAGGTTCCCCGTTTAAATCAGCCCCAGCATTTT. It is translated as CASSLGFQVPRLNQPQHF.

V gene TRBV5-1 combines with J gene TRBJ2-7; 12 bases fit TRBD2. The CDR3 has 16 amino acids. V gave up 4 bases and J gave up 2 bases; unmatched junction bases: 7. The germline V gene has CDR1 SGHRS and CDR2 YFSETQ. The chain's CDR3 is CASSPMTSGGTYEQYF. CDR3 in DNA: TGCGCCAGCAGCCCTATGACTAGCGGGGGAACCTACGAGCAGTACTTC.

This chain joins TRBV30 and TRBJ1-6, with D possibly matching TRBD1 (5 bases). The CDR3 runs to 12 residues. The germline V gene encodes CDR1 GTSNPN and CDR2 SVGIG (reference sequence). Deletions cut 0 bases from V and 16 bases from J, with 13 bases between. CDR3 residues: CAWSVRTSDLHF. DNA for the CDR3: TGTGCCTGGAGTGTACGGACATCCGATCTCCACTTT.

The chain is built from TRBV19 and TRBJ2-6; perhaps TRBD2 as D (5 bases). Germline lookup yields CDR1 LNHDA and CDR2 SQIVND (reference sequence). V lost 3 bases to trimming and J lost 1 base, with 16 bases between them. CDR3 size: 18 residues. The CDR3 protein is CASSIILGAGSGANVLTF. CDR3 DNA: TGTGCCAGTAGTATTATACTGGGAGCTGGTTCTGGGGCCAACGTCCTGACTTTC.

The gene calls are TRBV30 and TRBJ2-3; 10 nucleotides align to TRBD1. With 7 bases clipped from V and 4 bases from J, the junction kept 5 bases outside the gene matches. The CDR3 is 13 residues long. Per the germline V gene, CDR1 is GTSNPN and CDR2 is SVGIG (reference sequence). This CDR3 is CASGQGIADTQYF. The CDR3 nucleotides read TGTGCCTCGGGACAGGGGATTGCAGATACGCAGTATTTT.

The V call is TRBV7-6, the J call TRBJ2-3, with 8 bases matching TRBD1. With V trimmed by 2 bases and J by 0 bases, 4 bases remained unmatched. The CDR3 has 16 amino acids. Germline CDR1 is SGHVS and CDR2 is FNYEAQ. This chain's CDR3 is CASSLTGQGSTDTQYF. CDR3 bases: TGTGCCAGCAGCTTAACCGGACAGGGAAGCACAGATACGCAGTATTTT.

The rearrangement joins TRBV6-6 to TRBJ1-2; D is undetermined. The CDR3 covers 12 residues. Germline CDR1 is MNHNY and CDR2 is SVGAGI (reference sequence). Trimming left V 5 bases short and J 6 bases short, with 10 bases between. In DNA form, the CDR3 reads TGTGCCAGCAGTCCGCAGGTCGATGGCTACACCTTC. This encodes CASSPQVDGYTF.

There are a few counts of this clone. The gene calls are TRBV9 and TRBJ1-1; a weak D match, TRBD1 (5 bases). V was trimmed by 3 bases and J by 6 bases, leaving 12 bases between them. The CDR3 length is 13 residues. Germline loops: CDR1 SGDLS, CDR2 YYNGEE. In DNA, the CDR3 is TGTGCCAGCAGCGCGGGGCCTGTCGCTGAAGCTTTCTTT. It yields the protein CASSAGPVAEAFF.

This clone showed up just once. The genes are TRBV19 and TRBJ2-3; 9 bases align to TRBD1. V was pared by 3 bases and J by 5 bases, with 9 bases of the junction left unmatched. The CDR3 totals 16 residues. Germline loops: CDR1 LNHDA, CDR2 SQIVND (reference sequence). CDR3 sequence: CASSITGTGYGDTQYF. The DNA for the CDR3 is TGTGCCAGTAGTATTACGGGGACAGGGTATGGAGATACGCAGTATTTT.

This clone was counted a few times. V is TRBV27 and J is TRBJ1-6; no reliable D call. There are 14 residues in the CDR3. Between the trimmed V and J ends, which lost 2 bases and 0 bases, there was a span of 2 bases. Germline CDR1 and CDR2: MNHEY and SMNVEV (reference sequence). The CDR3 DNA reads as TGTGCCAGCAGTTTAAGCTCCTATAATTCACCCCTCCACTTT. This sequence encodes CASSLSSYNSPLHF.

The chain's CDR3 is CSVDRTGTEAFF. The CDR3 nucleotides read TGCAGCGTTGATCGGACAGGAACTGAAGCTTTCTTT. The V gene is TRBV29-1, the J gene TRBJ1-1; TRBD1 matches at 7 bases. Germline CDR1 reads SQVTM; CDR2 reads ANQGSEA. Trimming took 3 bases from V and 5 from J; bases not matched to a gene: 3. The CDR3 extends over 12 amino acids.

The chain uses TRBV30 and TRBJ1-2, with 7 positions matching TRBD1. This CDR3 spans 13 amino acids. The J segment lost 4 bases and the V segment lost 3 bases, leaving 5 bases of the junction unmatched. The V gene's germline CDR1 is GTSNPN and CDR2 SVGIG (reference sequence). CDR3 amino acids: CAWRASGGYGYTF. In nucleotides, the CDR3 is TGTGCCTGGAGGGCCTCAGGGGGCTATGGCTACACCTTC.

This clone was recorded only once. The chain carries TRBV10-3 and TRBJ2-7; tentative D call: TRBD1 (5 bases). The V end lost 6 bases, the J end lost 6 bases, and 12 bases lay between the germline ends. Germline lookup yields CDR1 ENHRY and CDR2 SYGVKD. This CDR3 is 12 amino acids long. CDR3 sequence: CAISEVQGEQYF. The CDR3, as DNA: TGTGCCATCAGCGAGGTCCAGGGCGAGCAGTACTTC.

This chain links TRBV19 with TRBJ1-6, with D tentatively TRBD1 (5 bases). Trimming took off 5 bases at V and 5 bases at J, with 10 bases between the two ends. The CDR3 has 14 amino acids. Per germline, CDR1 LNHDA and CDR2 SQIVND (reference sequence). CDR3 nucleotide sequence: TGTGCCAGTAGTTCAGGGCCGGATAATTCACCCCTCCACTTT. Translated: CASSSGPDNSPLHF.

This clone was seen just once. This chain uses TRBV2 with TRBJ2-4; 8 nucleotides line up with TRBD1. CDR1 and CDR2 from the germline V gene are SNHLY and FYNNEI. There are 14 residues in the CDR3. The V and J ends lost 3 bases and 9 bases, in that order; junction bases with no gene match: 7. The DNA for the CDR3 is TGTGCCAGCAGTGAGGACAGGGACAGCCCCATTCAGTACTTC. Residues: CASSEDRDSPIQYF. Full variable domain (rest looked up from reference TRBV2 and TRBJ2-4): EPEVTQTPSHQVTQMGQEVILRCVPISNHLYFYWYRQILGQKVEFLVSFYNNEISEKSEIFDDQFSVERPDGSNFTLKIRSTKLEDSAMYFCASSEDRDSPIQYFGAGTRLSVL.

By share, this clone ranks as medium-sized. The rearrangement joins TRBV7-2 to TRBJ2-4, with D maybe TRBD1 (5 bases). Deletions cut 1 base from V and 9 bases from J, with 16 bases between. Germline V gene sequence: CDR1 SGHTA, CDR2 FQGNSA. The CDR3 has 15 residues. The CDR3 DNA reads as TGTGCCAGCAGCTTAGATCCCGACAGCGCGAGCATTCAGTACTTC. It encodes CASSLDPDSASIQYF. Using reference TRBV7-2 and TRBJ2-4 for the parts outside the CDR3, the full variable domain is GAGVSQSPSNKVTEKGKDVELRCDPISGHTALYWYRQSLGQGLEFLIYFQGNSAPDKSGLPSDRFSAERTGGSVSTLTIQRTQQEDSAVYLCASSLDPDSASIQYFGAGTRLSVL.